Below are 3 T cell receptor beta chains sequenced from a single sample in a study of cytomegalovirus exposure and HLA in healthy donors. The PCR ran on 60 Vbeta and 13 Jbeta primers. The method was immunoSEQ multiplex PCR; TCRdb's version includes in-frame clones alone and lacks a portion of them. The sample contains some 80,000 clones, around 80% of which appear only once. The sequenced sample was PBMCs. These receptors were obtained from a human donor in good health.

The chain couples TRBV2 to TRBJ1-1; weak D call: TRBD1 (6 bases). In germline, CDR1 is SNHLY, CDR2 FYNNEI. This CDR3 is 13 amino acids long. Trimming left V 8 bases short and J 1 base short, with 11 bases between. CDR3 region: CASSTGKNTEAFF. The CDR3 DNA reads TGTGCCAGCTCTACAGGGAAGAACACTGAAGCTTTCTTT.

The genes are TRBV10-3 and TRBJ2-5, with D perhaps matching TRBD1 (6 bases). The CDR3 contains 15 residues. Germline V lookup: CDR1 ENHRY, CDR2 SYGVKD. The germline V and J ends were trimmed by 6 bases and 11 bases, with 25 bases remaining between them. The CDR3 nucleotides read TGTGCCATCAGCGAGAATTGGGTAAGGGACATGGAGCAGTACTTC. It encodes CAISENWVRDMEQYF.

This chain connects TRBV29-1 to TRBJ2-7; 8 nucleotides match TRBD1. The CDR3 covers 14 residues. The V gene's germline CDR1 is SQVTM and CDR2 ANQGSEA. Trimming took 2 bases from V and 3 from J; bases not matched to a gene: 6. The DNA for the CDR3 is TGCAGCGTTGAATTTACCGGGACAGGCTACGAGCAGTACTTC. Translation: CSVEFTGTGYEQYF.